Presented here are 8 T cell receptor beta chains from one specimen sequenced in a study of blood T cell repertoires in COVID-19. The protocol was immunoSEQ multiplex PCR, while the TCRdb copy is restricted to in-frame clones and leaves out a portion. The sample contains around 26,000 clones, approximately 82% of which appear only once. The sample consisted of peripheral blood. Receptor source: a human donor in a cohort sampled during active COVID-19.

CDR3 protein: CASSRQGLGYGYTF. The DNA of the CDR3 is TGTGCCAGCAGCAGACAGGGGTTAGGGTATGGCTACACCTTC. The rearrangement joins TRBV5-6 to TRBJ1-2, with 8 bases identical to TRBD1. V shed 4 bases and J 5 bases; nucleotides not matched to a gene: 7. Germline CDR1 and CDR2: SGHDT and YYEEEE. This CDR3 has 14 residues. Full variable domain (rest looked up from reference TRBV5-6 and TRBJ1-2): DAGVTQSPTHLIKTRGQQVTLRCSPKSGHDTVSWYQQALGQGPQFIFQYYEEEERQRGNFPDRFSGHQFPNYSSELNVNALLLGDSALYLCASSRQGLGYGYTFGSGTRLTVV.

The chain uses TRBV29-1 and TRBJ2-3, with 15 nucleotides matching TRBD2. V lost 7 bases and J lost 0; bases outside the gene matches: 5. The V gene's germline CDR1 is SQVTM and CDR2 ANQGSEA. This CDR3 comprises 16 residues. CDR3 DNA sequence: TGCAGCGCCGACGGGACTAGCGGGAGGAGCACAGATACGCAGTATTTT. Translated, it gives CSADGTSGRSTDTQYF.

V and J are TRBV6-1 and TRBJ1-4; D is uncertain. Trimming pared 3 bases from V and 4 bases from J, leaving 12 bases between. The CDR3 totals 15 residues. The V gene's germline CDR1 is MNHNS and CDR2 SASEGT. CDR3: CASSDGPDNNEKLFF. CDR3 sequence (DNA): TGTGCCAGCAGTGATGGGCCCGATAATAATGAAAAACTGTTTTTT.

The chain has TRBV3-1 (or the pseudogene TRBV3-2) and TRBJ1-6; a possible D gene is TRBD1 (6 bases). This CDR3 has 14 residues. CDR1 and CDR2 from the germline V gene are LGHDT and YNNKEL (reference sequence). The V gene lost 0 bases and the J gene lost 9 bases, with 9 bases spanning the gap. CDR3 bases: TGTGCCAGCAGCCAAGAAGGGGGGGTTTCACCCCTCCACTTT. It specifies CASSQEGGVSPLHF.

The chain joins TRBV2 to TRBJ1-1; D is perhaps TRBD1 (5 bases). The CDR3 loop spans 16 amino acids. The germline V gene encodes CDR1 SNHLY and CDR2 FYNNEI. V was trimmed by 4 bases and J by 1 base, leaving 16 bases between them. CDR3 sequence (DNA): TGTGCCAGCAGTGGACTAGGGGCAGGGAAGAACACTGAAGCTTTCTTT. It is translated as CASSGLGAGKNTEAFF.

This chain joins TRBV5-4 and TRBJ2-1; TRBD2 matches at 8 bases. Germline V CDR1 and CDR2: SGHNT, YYREEE (reference sequence). The CDR3 length is 14 residues. V shed 4 bases, J shed 5 bases, and the junction held 5 bases outside the gene matches. Written as DNA, the CDR3 is TGTGCCAGCAGCCATCCGGGGGGGCACAATGAGCAGTTCTTC. Its translation is CASSHPGGHNEQFF.

A single count supports this clone. The V call is TRBV30, the J call TRBJ1-3; 8 bases are a match to TRBD1. Germline values: CDR1 GTSNPN, CDR2 SVGIG (reference sequence). There are 17 residues in the CDR3. With 0 bases clipped from V and 0 bases from J, the junction kept 7 bases outside the gene matches. In nucleotides, the CDR3 is TGTGCCTGGAGTGTGTTGGGACAGGAATCCTCTGGAAACACCATATATTTT. Translated, it gives CAWSVLGQESSGNTIYF. The full variable domain, in which reference TRBV30 and TRBJ1-3 provide the parts outside the CDR3, is SQTIHQWPATLVQPVGSPLSLECTVEGTSNPNLYWYRQAAGRGLQLLFYSVGIGQISSEVPQNLSASRPQDRQFILSSKKLLLSDSGFYLCAWSVLGQESSGNTIYFGEGSWLTVV.

This clone appeared a few times. J is TRBJ1-5 and V is TRBV5-1; 7 bases line up with TRBD1. CDR3 length: 16 amino acids. The junction had 5 bases not matched to a gene; V was cut back by 0 bases and J by 2 bases. Germline-derived CDR1 and CDR2 are SGHRS and YFSETQ. The chain's CDR3 is CASSLGDREGNQPQHF. The DNA for the CDR3 is TGCGCCAGCAGCTTGGGAGACAGGGAGGGCAATCAGCCCCAGCATTTT.